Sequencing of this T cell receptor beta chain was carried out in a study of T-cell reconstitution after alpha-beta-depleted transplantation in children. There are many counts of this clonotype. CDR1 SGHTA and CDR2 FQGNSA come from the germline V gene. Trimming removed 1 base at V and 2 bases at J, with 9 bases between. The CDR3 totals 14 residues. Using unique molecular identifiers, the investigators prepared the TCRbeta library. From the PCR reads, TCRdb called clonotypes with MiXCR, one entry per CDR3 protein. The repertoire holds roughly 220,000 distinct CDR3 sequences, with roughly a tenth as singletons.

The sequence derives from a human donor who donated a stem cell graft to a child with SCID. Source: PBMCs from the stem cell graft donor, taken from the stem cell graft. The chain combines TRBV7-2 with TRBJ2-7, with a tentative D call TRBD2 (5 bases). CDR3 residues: CASSLGRAPYEQYF. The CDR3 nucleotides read TGTGCCAGCAGCTTAGGGCGGGCCCCCTACGAGCAGTACTTC.